This T cell receptor (beta chain) was sequenced during a study of blood T cell repertoires in COVID-19. Study information: Acute-phase and convalescent COVID-19 samples originated in the United States, Italy and Spain. T cells, B-cell-depleted T cells, or PBMCs supplied cDNA or gDNA.

In the study's own analysis: Reference gene primer amplification gave estimated nucleated cell counts. The data were produced by immunoSEQ multiplex PCR, yet TCRdb's version contains in-frame clones alone and is incomplete. V and J calls and clone size are as listed in that table; D and trimming were resolved from the DNA. The sample consists of approximately 57,000 clones, about 86% of them appearing once. Germline values: CDR1 DFQATT, CDR2 SNEGSKA (reference sequence). Trimming cost V 3 bases and J 6 bases; bases outside gene matches: 7. The CDR3 sequence is 14 residues long. This clone has just a few counts.

This rearrangement joins TRBV20-1 to TRBJ2-2; TRBD2 matches 7 bases. The sequence derives from a man aged 50 to 60 with acute or convalescent COVID-19. Sequencing was performed on peripheral blood. CDR3 sequence (DNA): TGCAGTGCTAGTTGGGGGAGGGCCTCCGGGGAGCTGTTTTTT. The encoded protein is CSASWGRASGELFF.